The clone carrying this T cell receptor beta chain was detected only a few times. Antigen unknown. 60 Vbeta and 13 Jbeta primers were used in PCR. Assay: immunoSEQ multiplex PCR; the TCRdb copy retains only in-frame clones and omits some. The table records tens of thousands of clones, approximately 80% of them present only once. The source of the sample is a study of cytomegalovirus exposure and HLA in healthy donors. At the level of the study: Genotyping showed roughly 76% of almost 400 donors falling in the Caucasian-associated ancestry cluster.

V was pared by 1 base and J by 3 bases, with 9 bases between. This CDR3 region has 14 residues. Germline CDR1 and CDR2: SGHTA and FQGNSA. General study points: Previous analysis showed most TCR beta V segments were productive about 87% or about 30% of the time. In vitro, a few CMV-associated chains proved specific for CMV antigens. Usually a TCR sequence was rare, but some public TCRs were found in many donors.

The rearrangement joins TRBV7-2 to TRBJ1-1; the D is unclear. This TCR was recovered from a woman in her 30s in good health and CMV-seronegative. Sequencing used PBMCs. CDR3 DNA: TGTGCCAGCAGCTTAGTGGCGGGCTACACTGAAGCTTTCTTT. Residues: CASSLVAGYTEAFF.